One sample yielded the 27 T cell receptor beta chains listed below, sequenced in a study of identical twins. MiXCR, run by TCRdb on the 5' RACE reads, gives a single entry per CDR3 protein. The sample has around 510,000 distinct CDR3 sequences; over 11% are singletons. These data were also filed under a second study, of yellow fever vaccine responses in identical twins.

Material: CD4+ T cells sorted from blood. All receptors come from a woman aged 18 to 35 in good health.

This clonotype was recorded a few times. This chain connects TRBV7-2 to TRBJ2-7; D is uncertain. The CDR3 is made up of 12 amino acids. Germline V gene lookup returns CDR1 SGHTA and CDR2 FQGNSA. V was cut by 5 bases and J by 4 bases, with 9 bases left in between. The DNA for the CDR3 is TGTGCCAGCAGCCCACCGAATTACGAGCAGTACTTC. It encodes CASSPPNYEQYF.

J is TRBJ2-5 and V is TRBV20-1, with TRBD1 identical over 8 bases. The germline V gene encodes CDR1 DFQATT and CDR2 SNEGSKA (reference sequence). Trimming took 5 bases from V and 2 from J; bases not matched to a gene: 10. The CDR3 sequence is 15 residues long. The CDR3 coding sequence is TGCAGTGCTGACGGGGAGACAGGGGCACAAGAGACCCAGTACTTC. This translates into CSADGETGAQETQYF.

This clonotype has only a few counts. The rearrangement joins TRBV5-6 to TRBJ1-1; no clear D. The CDR3 sequence is 15 residues long. CDR1 is SGHDT and CDR2 is YYEEEE in the germline V gene. V lost 3 bases and J 0 bases, leaving 12 bases between the germline ends. The CDR3 is CASSSRFLMNTEAFF. Written as DNA, the CDR3 is TGTGCCAGCAGCTCCCGATTCCTTATGAACACTGAAGCTTTCTTT.

In this sample, this clonotype turned up a few times. The V gene is TRBV24-1, the J gene TRBJ2-5; the D is unclear. The CDR3 runs 13 residues. Germline V gene data show CDR1 as KGHDR and CDR2 as SFDVKD. The V end lost 5 bases, the J end lost 4 bases, and 10 bases lay between the germline ends. CDR3 protein: CATSVRKGETQYF. DNA of the CDR3: TGTGCCACCAGTGTTCGTAAGGGAGAGACCCAGTACTTC.

The chain joins TRBV12-3 or TRBV12-4 to TRBJ2-7, with 8 bases aligning to TRBD1. The CDR3 consists of 13 residues. The V segment lost 6 bases and the J segment 9 bases; nucleotides outside the gene matches: 10. The CDR3 loop reads CASRPGGSRPQYF. The CDR3 nucleotides read TGTGCCAGCAGGCCAGGGGGCTCTCGACCGCAGTACTTC.

This clonotype was counted at least ten times. The chain carries TRBV10-3 and TRBJ2-2, with TRBD2 matching 9 bases. The junction had 6 bases not matched to a gene; V was cut back by 4 bases and J by 6 bases. Germline V CDR1 and CDR2: ENHRY, SYGVKD. This CDR3 has 15 amino acids. The CDR3 loop reads CAISAGGGAAGELFF. CDR3 nucleotide sequence: TGTGCCATCAGTGCTGGCGGGGGGGCGGCCGGGGAGCTGTTTTTT.

V is TRBV15 and J is TRBJ2-7, with D perhaps TRBD2 (5 bases). The CDR3 consists of 15 residues. CDR1 is LNHNV, CDR2 YYDKDF, per germline (reference sequence). V lost 0 bases and J lost 0, with 9 bases in between. CDR3 nucleotides: TGTGCCACCAGCAGAGATTTACGGGGCTCCTACGAGCAGTACTTC. This encodes CATSRDLRGSYEQYF.

This clonotype was counted only a few times. This chain connects TRBV5-1 to TRBJ2-1; 9 positions agree with TRBD1. V lost 0 bases to trimming and J lost 7 bases; unmatched junction nucleotides: 8. This CDR3 comprises 16 residues. Germline assignment: CDR1 SGHRS and CDR2 YFSETQ. The CDR3 region is CASSLALWTGVNEQFF. The CDR3 DNA sequence: TGCGCCAGCAGCTTGGCCCTCTGGACAGGGGTAAATGAGCAGTTCTTC. Together with reference TRBV5-1 and TRBJ2-1, the CDR3 gives the full variable domain: KAGVTQTPRYLIKTRGQQVTLSCSPISGHRSVSWYQQTPGQGLQFLFEYFSETQRNKGNFPGRFSGRQFSNSRSEMNVSTLELGDSALYLCASSLALWTGVNEQFFGPGTRLTVL.

This clonotype was detected only a few times. The J gene is TRBJ2-3, the V gene TRBV5-1; 8 nucleotides match TRBD1. V was pared by 7 bases and J by 1 base, with 11 bases of the junction left unmatched. CDR3 length: 16 amino acids. Germline-derived CDR1 and CDR2 are SGHRS and YFSETQ. The CDR3, as DNA: TGCGCCAGCCGATTGGCAGGGGGACAGGGCACAGATACGCAGTATTTT. This translates into CASRLAGGQGTDTQYF.

The CDR3 protein is CASSSGTVNTGELFF. The CDR3 DNA follows: TGCGCCAGCAGCTCGGGGACAGTCAACACCGGGGAGCTGTTTTTT. The chain carries TRBV5-1 and TRBJ2-2; the match to TRBD1 covers 7 bases. This CDR3 region has 15 residues. Germline values: CDR1 SGHRS, CDR2 YFSETQ. The trim removed 3 bases at V and 2 bases at J, leaving 4 bases unmatched.

The genes are TRBV2 and TRBJ2-7; 9 bases match TRBD1. V dropped 6 bases and J dropped 4; count of bases not matched to a gene: 7. The CDR3 is 14 residues long. Germline CDR1 is SNHLY and CDR2 is FYNNEI. CDR3 amino acids: CASRAETGGYEQYF. The CDR3 nucleotides read TGTGCCAGCAGAGCCGAGACAGGGGGGTACGAGCAGTACTTC.

The gene calls are TRBV5-1 and TRBJ2-7, with D perhaps being TRBD1 or TRBD2 (5 bases each). Germline lookup yields CDR1 SGHRS and CDR2 YFSETQ. The length of the CDR3 is 16 residues. The V end lost 0 bases, the J end lost 0 bases, and 13 bases lay between the germline ends. CDR3 DNA: TGCGCCAGCAGCTTGGCCGGGACGCAAAGCTCCTACGAGCAGTACTTC. Its translation is CASSLAGTQSSYEQYF.

This clonotype was observed a few times. V gene TRBV20-1 combines with J gene TRBJ1-5; TRBD1 agrees at 9 bases. The J segment lost 1 base and the V segment lost 5 bases, leaving 3 bases of the junction unmatched. Germline V gene data show CDR1 as DFQATT and CDR2 as SNEGSKA (reference sequence). The CDR3 extends over 14 amino acids. CDR3 sequence reads: CSAQQGASNQPQHF. CDR3 DNA sequence: TGCAGTGCTCAACAGGGGGCCAGCAATCAGCCCCAGCATTTT.

This chain joins TRBV28 and TRBJ2-1; tentatively, D is TRBD1 (6 bases). This CDR3 has 13 residues. Germline V lookup: CDR1 MDHEN, CDR2 SYDVKM. Trimming removed 7 bases at V and 4 bases at J, with 11 bases between. This CDR3 reads CASNGQGYNEQFF. In DNA, the CDR3 is TGTGCCAGCAACGGGCAGGGGTACAATGAGCAGTTCTTC.

This clonotype was seen a handful of times. One end of the junction fails to match germline, which may point to a read error. The genes are TRBV7-2 and TRBJ2-1; the match to TRBD2 covers 10 bases. Germline assignment: CDR1 SGHTA and CDR2 FQGNSA. The CDR3 sequence is 15 residues long. This chain's CDR3 is CASSLVAGGYDEQFF. CDR3 bases: TGTGCCAGCAGCTTAGTAGCGGGAGGCTACGATGAGCAGTTCTTC.

With regard to this clonotype: The junction does not match germline at one end; this may be a read error. This chain joins TRBV5-1 and TRBJ2-3, with 10 bases lining up with TRBD2. CDR1 and CDR2 from the germline V gene are SGHRS and YFSETQ. The CDR3 totals 17 residues. CDR3 protein: CASSMEGSGGASDKQYF. The CDR3 coding sequence is TGCGCCAGCAGCATGGAAGGGAGCGGGGGGGCCTCAGATAAGCAGTATTTT.

This clonotype was counted a few times. This rearrangement joins TRBV14 to TRBJ1-2; 8 bases are shared with TRBD1. Per germline, CDR1 SGHDN and CDR2 FVKESK. J lost 7 bases, V lost 2 bases, and 3 bases had no gene match. The CDR3 runs 13 residues. In nucleotides, the CDR3 is TGTGCCAGCAGCCAAAACAGGGGGTCTGGCTACACCTTC. Translated: CASSQNRGSGYTF.

The rearrangement links TRBV9 to TRBJ2-1; the match to TRBD2 covers 10 bases. CDR1 SGDLS and CDR2 YYNGEE come from the germline V gene. V lost 1 base and J lost 9; bases outside the gene matches: 10. This CDR3 has 16 amino acids. The CDR3 sequence: CASSVPSPSGGGEQFF. In DNA form, the CDR3 reads TGTGCCAGCAGCGTACCCTCCCCTAGCGGGGGTGGTGAGCAGTTCTTC.

The chain is built from TRBV20-1 and TRBJ1-1; D gene ambiguous. This CDR3 region has 13 residues. Germline V gene lookup returns CDR1 DFQATT and CDR2 SNEGSKA (reference sequence). The V end lost 1 base, the J end lost 11 bases, and 17 bases lay between the germline ends. Here the CDR3 DNA reads TGCAGTGCTAGAGGATCTCAGAGAAACCAGGCTTTCTTT. Translation: CSARGSQRNQAFF.

The chain combines TRBV12-3 or TRBV12-4 with TRBJ2-1; 8 bases agree with TRBD1. CDR3 length: 16 amino acids. V trimming: 2 bases; J trimming: 8 bases; junction bases outside the gene matches: 11. In DNA, the CDR3 is TGTGCCAGCAGTTTAATAAGACAGCTACAGGGGGATGAGCAGTTCTTC. Its protein is CASSLIRQLQGDEQFF.

This rearrangement joins TRBV4-3 to TRBJ2-1, with TRBD2 matching over 10 bases. Looked up from germline, CDR1 is LGHNA and CDR2 is YSLEER. Losses at the gene ends were 3 bases for V and 0 bases for J; bases not matched to a gene: 2. The CDR3 consists of 16 residues. CDR3 sequence: CASSHWTSGSYNEQFF. CDR3 in DNA: TGCGCCAGCAGCCACTGGACTAGCGGCTCCTACAATGAGCAGTTCTTC.

The table lists this clonotype with many counts. This sequence joins TRBV5-1 and TRBJ2-2, with 9 bases fitting TRBD2. Germline trimming cut 3 bases from V and 3 bases from J; bases unmatched to any gene: 3. This CDR3 is 15 amino acids long. Germline V gene data show CDR1 as SGHRS and CDR2 as YFSETQ. CDR3 amino acids: CASSSGLADTGELFF. In DNA, the CDR3 is TGCGCCAGCAGCTCGGGACTAGCAGACACCGGGGAGCTGTTTTTT.

This chain links TRBV5-1 with TRBJ2-3, with D hard to call. V was cut by 0 bases and J by 1 base, with 12 bases left in between. Germline CDR1 reads SGHRS; CDR2 reads YFSETQ. The CDR3 length is 16 residues. CDR3 sequence: CASSLVARLRTDTQYF. The CDR3 DNA reads as TGCGCCAGCAGCTTGGTTGCCAGATTACGCACAGATACGCAGTATTTT.

The gene calls are TRBV20-1 and TRBJ2-5, with TRBD2 matching over 10 bases. Germline values: CDR1 DFQATT, CDR2 SNEGSKA (reference sequence). This CDR3 region has 15 residues. Unmatched junction bases numbered 5, after V lost 2 bases and J lost 2 bases. CDR3 loop: CSARPSGRKQETQYF. CDR3 sequence (DNA): TGCAGTGCTAGACCTAGCGGGAGAAAACAAGAGACCCAGTACTTC.

V is TRBV5-1 and J is TRBJ2-7; 8 bases fit TRBD2. Trimming took 0 bases from V and 5 from J; bases not matched to a gene: 10. The CDR3 is 16 amino acids. Germline CDR1 SGHRS, CDR2 YFSETQ. The CDR3 coding sequence is TGCGCCAGCAGCTTGGGCACCGGGACTAGTAGTGACGAGCAGTACTTC. It translates to CASSLGTGTSSDEQYF.

This clonotype was counted a few times. The V call is TRBV4-3, the J call TRBJ2-5; D is unclear. The CDR3 is 14 amino acids. Germline CDR1 is LGHNA and CDR2 is YSLEER. The germline V and J ends were trimmed by 1 base and 6 bases, with 12 bases remaining between them. CDR3 nucleotide sequence: TGCGCCAGCAGCCAAGGCGATCAGAAACAGACCCAGTACTTC. Its translation: CASSQGDQKQTQYF.

This clonotype was seen repeatedly, ten times or more. This chain connects TRBV4-3 to TRBJ2-2, with 10 bases that match TRBD2. The germline CDR1 and CDR2 sequences are LGHNA and YSLEER. This CDR3 is built from 15 residues. J was trimmed by 5 bases and V by 4 bases; bases with no gene match: 4. CDR3 loop: CASSPATSGTGELFF. In nucleotides, the CDR3 is TGCGCCAGCAGCCCCGCGACTAGCGGGACCGGGGAGCTGTTTTTT.